These T cell receptor beta chains were read from a single sample in a study of vaccination and CD4 T cells after COVID-19. TCRdb recomputed calls from the PCR reads with MiXCR, one row per CDR3 protein. This sample yields some 9,000 distinct CDR3 sequences, of which roughly three fifths are seen a single time; 30% belongs to the top ten. No antigen has been identified for these receptors. The sequenced sample was CD4+ T cells from blood, cultured in vitro. The receptors originated from a human donor who had recovered from COVID-19. Both conserved end residues are part of each CDR3. Each record gives: V gene, J gene, D gene, clone size, CDR3 protein, CDR3 DNA. The D gene is left open where the match is weak. Where a row states a size, it is once, few, many or the class of an expanded clone; other rows omit it.

TRBV7-2	TRBJ2-3	NA	NA	CASSLRRGEDTQYF	TGTGCCAGCAGCTTGAGAAGGGGGGAAGATACGCAGTATTTT
TRBV5-4	TRBJ2-4	NA	NA	CASSVELAKNIQYF	TGTGCCAGCAGCGTGGAGCTAGCCAAAAACATTCAGTACTTC
TRBV20-1	TRBJ1-4	TRBD1	once	CSARKGTGYNEKLFF	TGCAGTGCTAGGAAGGGGACAGGCTATAATGAAAAACTGTTTTTT
TRBV20-1	TRBJ2-2	NA	once	CSARVLGAPITGELFF	TGCAGTGCTAGAGTATTGGGTGCTCCCATCACCGGGGAGCTGTTTTTT
TRBV20-1	TRBJ1-6	TRBD1	NA	CSANPAGTGDNSPLHF	TGCAGTGCTAACCCAGCCGGGACAGGGGATAATTCACCCCTCCACTTT
TRBV12-3/TRBV12-4	TRBJ1-3	NA	NA	CASRLTAAGNTIYF	TGTGCCAGCAGATTGACAGCGGCTGGAAACACCATATATTTT
TRBV15	TRBJ2-1	NA	NA	CATSRGREPYNEQFF	TGTGCCACCAGCCGCGGGCGGGAACCCTACAATGAGCAGTTCTTC
TRBV24-1	TRBJ2-3	TRBD2	NA	CATSETSGLSDTQYF	TGTGCCACCAGTGAGACTAGCGGGTTATCAGATACGCAGTATTTT
TRBV7-6	TRBJ2-7	NA	few	CASSLKQGSLYEQYF	TGTGCCAGCAGCTTAAAACAGGGAAGTCTCTACGAGCAGTACTTC
TRBV4-3	TRBJ2-5	NA	NA	CASSQDIGGFETQYF	TGCGCCAGCAGCCAAGATATAGGGGGGTTCGAGACCCAGTACTTC
TRBV20-1	TRBJ1-2	NA	NA	CSASLGGQGGGYTF	TGCAGTGCTAGCCTAGGGGGACAAGGAGGTGGCTACACCTTC
TRBV20-1	TRBJ2-3	NA	few	CSARASGIRTDTQYF	TGCAGTGCTAGAGCTTCGGGGATCCGCACAGATACGCAGTATTTT
TRBV20-1	TRBJ2-5	NA	few	CSKLNQETQYF	TGCAGTAAGCTGAACCAAGAGACCCAGTACTTC
TRBV14	TRBJ2-7	TRBD2	NA	CASSQAYGRVYEQYF	TGTGCCAGCAGCCAAGCGTACGGGAGGGTCTACGAGCAGTACTTC
TRBV7-2	TRBJ1-6	TRBD1	few	CASSYRGDSPLHF	TGTGCCAGCAGTTACAGGGGGGATTCACCCCTCCACTTT
TRBV18	TRBJ1-5	NA	once	CASSSGPGDQPQHF	TGTGCCAGCTCATCAGGGCCAGGGGATCAGCCCCAGCATTTT
TRBV5-1	TRBJ1-6	NA	NA	CASSFLPRTAGLGVSPLHF	TGCGCCAGCAGCTTCCTCCCGCGGACAGCCGGACTGGGAGTATCACCCCTCCACTTT
TRBV6-1	TRBJ1-6	NA	NA	CASRDASERPLHF	TGTGCCAGCAGGGACGCCTCAGAGCGTCCCCTCCACTTT
TRBV6-1	TRBJ1-2	TRBD1	NA	CASSGTGGELNYGYTF	TGTGCCAGCAGTGGGACAGGGGGCGAACTTAACTATGGCTACACCTTC
TRBV7-2	TRBJ2-7	NA	NA	CASSLYSSAGEQYF	TGTGCCAGCAGCTTATACAGCTCGGCTGGCGAGCAGTACTTC
TRBV27	TRBJ1-2	NA	NA	CASSLSWGGIYGYTF	TGTGCCAGCAGTTTATCCTGGGGAGGGATCTATGGCTACACCTTC
TRBV10-3	TRBJ2-7	NA	NA	CAIRVGRTGSEQYF	TGTGCCATCAGGGTCGGGCGGACGGGGAGCGAGCAGTACTTC
TRBV28	TRBJ1-1	NA	NA	CASIVFGGGAHTEAFF	TGTGCCAGCATTGTATTCGGAGGGGGGGCACACACTGAAGCTTTCTTT
TRBV7-6	TRBJ2-7	TRBD1	NA	CASSSDRAIGEQYF	TGTGCCAGCAGCTCGGACAGGGCAATCGGCGAGCAGTACTTC
TRBV19	TRBJ2-3	TRBD2	few	CASSMGGTSTDTQYF	TGTGCCAGTAGTATGGGGGGGACTAGCACAGATACGCAGTATTTT
TRBV7-3	TRBJ2-2	TRBD2	few	CASSFGGGGTGELFF	TGTGCCAGCAGCTTCGGCGGGGGTGGAACCGGGGAGCTGTTTTTT
TRBV30	TRBJ2-2	TRBD2	NA	CAWSGTSAGELFF	TGTGCCTGGAGTGGGACTAGTGCCGGGGAGCTGTTTTTT
TRBV29-1	TRBJ1-1	NA	NA	CSVGRRGLMNTEAFF	TGCAGCGTAGGGAGGAGGGGGTTGATGAACACTGAAGCTTTCTTT
TRBV6-7	TRBJ2-7	TRBD2	NA	CARGGETPRNEQYF	TGTGCCAGGGGAGGGGAAACCCCGAGGAACGAGCAGTACTTC
TRBV20-1	TRBJ2-1	NA	NA	CSASLTYNEQFF	TGCAGTGCTAGTTTGACATATAATGAGCAGTTCTTC
TRBV18	TRBJ2-3	NA	NA	CASSPLKNTQYF	TGTGCCAGCTCACCACTCAAGAATACGCAGTATTTT
TRBV7-9	TRBJ2-3	NA	NA	CASSFGTDTQYF	TGTGCCAGCAGCTTCGGGACGGATACGCAGTATTTT
TRBV4-1	TRBJ2-3	NA	NA	CASSQVGLGLGSDTQYF	TGCGCCAGCAGCCAAGTGGGTCTAGGTCTAGGCTCTGATACGCAGTATTTT
TRBV3-1	TRBJ2-5	NA	once	CASSLPGTNLLTQYF	TGTGCCAGCAGCCTACCCGGGACAAATCTGTTGACCCAGTACTTC
TRBV19	TRBJ1-5	NA	few	CASSIGLGQGRRSNQPQHF	TGTGCCAGTAGTATAGGGTTAGGGCAGGGGAGGCGTAGCAATCAGCCCCAGCATTTT
TRBV7-2	TRBJ1-2	NA	few	CASSFDATGGNYGYTF	TGTGCCAGCAGCTTTGATGCGACAGGAGGGAACTATGGCTACACCTTC
TRBV6-4	TRBJ1-4	TRBD1	NA	CASSDLAGGGVEGEKLFF	TGTGCCAGCAGTGACCTAGCAGGGGGAGGGGTAGAAGGTGAAAAACTGTTTTTT
TRBV7-9	TRBJ2-6	TRBD2	NA	CASSYGLAVISGANVLTF	TGTGCCAGCAGCTACGGACTAGCGGTGATCTCTGGGGCCAACGTCCTGACTTTC
TRBV11-3	TRBJ2-7	NA	NA	CASSVGPFNEQYF	TGTGCCAGCAGCGTGGGGCCTTTTAACGAGCAGTACTTC
TRBV7-9	TRBJ2-5	NA	once	CASSLSRQAMLQETQYF	TGTGCCAGCAGCTTAAGTCGACAGGCGATGCTGCAAGAGACCCAGTACTTC
TRBV2	TRBJ2-7	NA	NA	CASNDRIYEQYF	TGTGCCAGCAACGACAGAATTTACGAGCAGTACTTC
TRBV5-1	TRBJ2-1	NA	NA	CASSLGGFTDYNEQFF	TGCGCCAGCAGCTTGGGGGGGTTTACGGACTACAATGAGCAGTTCTTC
TRBV11-2	TRBJ1-1	NA	few	CASSLNWAPVTEAFF	TGTGCCAGCAGCCTGAATTGGGCGCCGGTTACTGAAGCTTTCTTT
TRBV20-1	TRBJ1-2	NA	NA	CSAQTMGLDGYTF	TGCAGTGCCCAGACGATGGGTCTGGATGGCTACACCTTC
TRBV5-1	TRBJ1-2	TRBD1	NA	CASSLEDRGHGYTF	TGCGCCAGCAGCTTAGAGGACAGGGGCCATGGCTACACCTTC
TRBV12-3/TRBV12-4	TRBJ1-2	NA	NA	CASSTNRVNYGYTF	TGTGCCAGCAGCACAAACAGGGTTAACTATGGCTACACCTTC
TRBV20-1	TRBJ2-1	NA	NA	CSASWRGVGHNEQFF	TGCAGTGCTAGCTGGCGGGGAGTAGGGCACAATGAGCAGTTCTTC
TRBV7-9	TRBJ2-7	TRBD1	few	CASSLGQGVAEQYF	TGTGCCAGCAGCTTAGGACAGGGGGTAGCGGAGCAGTACTTC
TRBV15	TRBJ2-7	NA	NA	CATSNAQSSYEQYF	TGTGCCACCAGCAATGCACAGAGCTCCTACGAGCAGTACTTC
TRBV20-1	TRBJ2-3	NA	few	CSADTRRTDTQYF	TGCAGTGCCGATACTAGGCGCACAGATACGCAGTATTTT
TRBV28	TRBJ1-5	NA	NA	CASSWRHPSNQPQHF	TGTGCCAGCAGTTGGAGGCATCCCAGCAATCAGCCCCAGCATTTT
TRBV3-1	TRBJ1-5	TRBD1	NA	CASSQDVGQVQPQHF	TGTGCCAGCAGCCAAGATGTTGGACAGGTTCAGCCCCAGCATTTT
TRBV7-6	TRBJ2-7	NA	few	CASSLLTDYEQYF	TGTGCCAGCAGCTTGCTGACAGACTACGAGCAGTACTTC
TRBV19	TRBJ2-7	NA	NA	CASSGYEQYF	TGTGCCAGTAGCGGCTACGAGCAGTACTTC